This is a list of T cell receptor beta chains from one sample in a study of T cell responses to AZD1222 COVID-19 vaccine. Only in-frame clones appear in the TCRdb table, and some are missing; sequencing was by immunoSEQ multiplex PCR. The sample lists 100,000 to 120,000 clones, around 81% occurring once. The specimen was peripheral blood, collected on day 0 of AZD1222 vaccination. These receptors came from an adult in good health. Each CDR3 is given with its conserved first and last residue. Fields, in order: clone size, J gene, V gene, D gene, CDR3 DNA, CDR3 protein. A D gene is named only where the DNA matches it firmly. Clone size is not always given. Where it is, it says once, few, many or a class for expanded clones.

abundance: NA; j_gene: TRBJ2-7; v_gene: TRBV28; d_gene: TRBD1; CDR3nt: TGTGCCGGGGGGACAGGGCGAACCTACGAGCAGTACTTC; CDR3aa: CAGGTGRTYEQYF
abundance: NA; j_gene: TRBJ1-3; v_gene: TRBV5-5; d_gene: TRBD1; CDR3nt: TGTGCCAGCAGCTTGGGGGACAGAGCGTTCGGAAACACCATATATTTT; CDR3aa: CASSLGDRAFGNTIYF
abundance: NA; j_gene: TRBJ2-5; v_gene: TRBV5-8; d_gene: NA; CDR3nt: TGTGCCAGCAGCTTGCAAGGGGAGACCCAGTACTTC; CDR3aa: CASSLQGETQYF
abundance: few; j_gene: TRBJ1-4; v_gene: TRBV7-9; d_gene: NA; CDR3nt: TGTGCCAGCAGCCCATGGGGAGCAACTAATGAAAAACTGTTTTTT; CDR3aa: CASSPWGATNEKLFF
abundance: NA; j_gene: TRBJ2-3; v_gene: TRBV5-1; d_gene: NA; CDR3nt: TGCGCCAGCAGCCTCCTTAGGGGCACAGATACGCAGTATTTT; CDR3aa: CASSLLRGTDTQYF
abundance: NA; j_gene: TRBJ1-5; v_gene: TRBV2; d_gene: TRBD1; CDR3nt: TGTGCCAGCAGTGAGAGGACAGGGCAATATCAGCCCCAGCATTTT; CDR3aa: CASSERTGQYQPQHF
abundance: NA; j_gene: TRBJ1-5; v_gene: TRBV27; d_gene: NA; CDR3nt: TGTGCCAGCAGTATAACAGGGAATCAGCCCCAGCATTTT; CDR3aa: CASSITGNQPQHF
abundance: NA; j_gene: TRBJ2-7; v_gene: TRBV25-1; d_gene: TRBD2; CDR3nt: TGTGCCAGCACGGGACTAGCGGGCGAGCAGTACTTC; CDR3aa: CASTGLAGEQYF
abundance: NA; j_gene: TRBJ2-7; v_gene: TRBV10-3; d_gene: NA; CDR3nt: TGTGCCATCAGTGATGGGGGGGCGGCCTACTACGAGCAGTACTTC; CDR3aa: CAISDGGAAYYEQYF
abundance: few; j_gene: TRBJ1-2; v_gene: TRBV19; d_gene: TRBD1; CDR3nt: TGTGCCAGTAGTATACCGGGACAGGGGGCGCGCTATGGCTACACCTTC; CDR3aa: CASSIPGQGARYGYTF
abundance: NA; j_gene: TRBJ1-2; v_gene: TRBV28; d_gene: TRBD1; CDR3nt: TGTGCCAGCAGAAAACAGGGGAGGGCTTATGGCTACACCTTC; CDR3aa: CASRKQGRAYGYTF
abundance: NA; j_gene: TRBJ1-4; v_gene: TRBV7-2; d_gene: TRBD1; CDR3nt: TGTGCCAGCAGCTTAGTCAGGGGGCGGGGGGAAAAACTGTTTTTT; CDR3aa: CASSLVRGRGEKLFF
abundance: NA; j_gene: TRBJ2-7; v_gene: TRBV28; d_gene: NA; CDR3nt: TGTGCCAGCAGGACTACCTCCTACGAGCAGTACTTC; CDR3aa: CASRTTSYEQYF
abundance: once; j_gene: TRBJ2-5; v_gene: TRBV7-2; d_gene: NA; CDR3nt: TGTGCCAGCAGCTTAGTTTCGAGGGGAGAGGAGACCCAGTACTTC; CDR3aa: CASSLVSRGEETQYF